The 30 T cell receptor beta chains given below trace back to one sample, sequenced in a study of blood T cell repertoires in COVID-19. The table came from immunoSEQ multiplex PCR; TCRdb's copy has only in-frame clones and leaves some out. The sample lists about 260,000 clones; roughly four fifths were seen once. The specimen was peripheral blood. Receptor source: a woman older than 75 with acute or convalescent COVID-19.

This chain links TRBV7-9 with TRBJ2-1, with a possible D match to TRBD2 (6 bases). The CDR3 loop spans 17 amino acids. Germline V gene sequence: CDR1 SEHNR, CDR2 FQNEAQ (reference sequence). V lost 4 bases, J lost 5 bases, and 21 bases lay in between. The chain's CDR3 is CASSSRRDLNLNNEQFF. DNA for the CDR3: TGTGCCAGCAGCTCACGCCGGGACTTAAACCTTAACAATGAGCAGTTCTTC.

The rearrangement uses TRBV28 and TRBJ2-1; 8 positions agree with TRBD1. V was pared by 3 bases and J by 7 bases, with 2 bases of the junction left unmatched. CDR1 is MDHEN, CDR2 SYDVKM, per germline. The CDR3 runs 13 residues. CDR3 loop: CASSLTGANEQFF. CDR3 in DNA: TGTGCCAGCAGTTTGACAGGGGCGAATGAGCAGTTCTTC.

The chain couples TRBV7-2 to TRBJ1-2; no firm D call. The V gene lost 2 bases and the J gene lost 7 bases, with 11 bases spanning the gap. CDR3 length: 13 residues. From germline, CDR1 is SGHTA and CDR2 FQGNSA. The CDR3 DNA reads TGTGCCAGCAGCTTACGGACTGACCGTGGCTACACCTTC. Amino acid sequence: CASSLRTDRGYTF.

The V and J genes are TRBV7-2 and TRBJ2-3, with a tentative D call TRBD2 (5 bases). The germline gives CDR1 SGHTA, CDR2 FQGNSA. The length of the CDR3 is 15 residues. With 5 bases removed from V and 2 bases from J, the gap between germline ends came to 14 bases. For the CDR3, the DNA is TGTGCCAGCAGCCCCCAGAGCGGAACCACAGATACGCAGTATTTT. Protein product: CASSPQSGTTDTQYF.

CDR3 sequence: CASSVDQGPNEKLFF. CDR3 in DNA: TGTGCCAGCAGCGTAGATCAGGGCCCTAATGAAAAACTGTTTTTT. This chain uses TRBV9 with TRBJ1-4; a weak D match, TRBD1 (5 bases). The CDR3 spans 15 residues. Per the germline V gene, CDR1 is SGDLS and CDR2 is YYNGEE. The ends were cut back, 0 bases at V and 3 bases at J, with 9 bases in the middle.

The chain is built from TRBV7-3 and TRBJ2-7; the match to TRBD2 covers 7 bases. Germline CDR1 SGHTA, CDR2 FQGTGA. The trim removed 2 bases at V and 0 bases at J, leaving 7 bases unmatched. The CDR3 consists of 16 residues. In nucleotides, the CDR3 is TGTGCCAGCAGCTTAGGTTCGCGGACTAGCTCCTACGAGCAGTACTTC. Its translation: CASSLGSRTSSYEQYF. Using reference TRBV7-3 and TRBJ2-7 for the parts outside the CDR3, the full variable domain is GAGVSQTPSNKVTEKGKYVELRCDPISGHTALYWYRQSLGQGPEFLIYFQGTGAADDSGLPNDRFFAVRPEGSVSTLKIQRTERGDSAVYLCASSLGSRTSSYEQYFGPGTRLTVT.

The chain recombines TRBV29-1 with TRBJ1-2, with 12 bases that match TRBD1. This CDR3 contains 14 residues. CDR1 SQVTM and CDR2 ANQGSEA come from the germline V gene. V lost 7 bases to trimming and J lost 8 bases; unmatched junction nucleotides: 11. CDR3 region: CSAGGDRGQWGYTF. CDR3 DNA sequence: TGCAGCGCCGGTGGGGACAGGGGGCAGTGGGGCTACACCTTC. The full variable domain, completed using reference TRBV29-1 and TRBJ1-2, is SAVISQKPSRDICQRGTSLTIQCQVDSQVTMMFWYRQQPGQSLTLIATANQGSEATYESGFVIDKFPISRPNLTFSTLTVSNMSPEDSSIYLCSAGGDRGQWGYTFGSGTRLTVV.

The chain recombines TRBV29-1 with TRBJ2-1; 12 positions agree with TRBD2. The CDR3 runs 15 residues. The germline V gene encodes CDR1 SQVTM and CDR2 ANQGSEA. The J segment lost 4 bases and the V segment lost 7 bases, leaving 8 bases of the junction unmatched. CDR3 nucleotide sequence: TGCAGCGCCCCTACCGGGACTAGCGGGTACAATGAGCAGTTCTTC. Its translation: CSAPTGTSGYNEQFF.

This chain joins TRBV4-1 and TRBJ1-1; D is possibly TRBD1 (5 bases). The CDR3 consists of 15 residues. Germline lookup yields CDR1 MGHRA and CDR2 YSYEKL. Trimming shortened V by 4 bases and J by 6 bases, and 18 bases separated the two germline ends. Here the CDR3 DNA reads TGCGCCAGCAGCCGCCGAGACAGCGCCCCAGCTGAAGCTTTCTTT. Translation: CASSRRDSAPAEAFF.

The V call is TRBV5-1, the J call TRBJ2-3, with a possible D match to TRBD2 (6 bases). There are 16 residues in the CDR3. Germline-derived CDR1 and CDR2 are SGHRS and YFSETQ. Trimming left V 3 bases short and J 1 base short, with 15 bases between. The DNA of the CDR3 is TGCGCCAGCAGCTGGGCCGGGAGAAGACGCACAGATACGCAGTATTTT. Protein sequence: CASSWAGRRRTDTQYF.

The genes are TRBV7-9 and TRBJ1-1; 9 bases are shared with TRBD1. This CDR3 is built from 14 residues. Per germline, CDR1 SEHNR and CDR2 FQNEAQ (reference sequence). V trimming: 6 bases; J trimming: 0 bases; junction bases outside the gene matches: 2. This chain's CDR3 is CASSGQGMNTEAFF. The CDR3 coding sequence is TGTGCCAGCAGTGGACAGGGGATGAACACTGAAGCTTTCTTT. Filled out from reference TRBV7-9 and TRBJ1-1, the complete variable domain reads DTGVSQNPRHKITKRGQNVTFRCDPISEHNRLYWYRQTLGQGPEFLTYFQNEAQLEKSRLLSDRFSAERPKGSFSTLEIQRTEQGDSAMYLCASSGQGMNTEAFFGQGTRLTVV.

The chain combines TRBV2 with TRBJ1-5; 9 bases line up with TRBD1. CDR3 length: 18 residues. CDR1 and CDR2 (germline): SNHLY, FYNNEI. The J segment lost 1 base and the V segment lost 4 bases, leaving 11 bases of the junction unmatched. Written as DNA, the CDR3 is TGTGCCAGCAGTGTACGGGGGACAGGGATAAGGAGCAATCAGCCCCAGCATTTT. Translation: CASSVRGTGIRSNQPQHF.

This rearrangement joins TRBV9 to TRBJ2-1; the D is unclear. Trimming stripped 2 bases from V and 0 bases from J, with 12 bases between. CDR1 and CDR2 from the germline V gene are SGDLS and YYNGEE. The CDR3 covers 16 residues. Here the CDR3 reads CASSVLHASSYNEQFF. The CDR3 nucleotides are TGTGCCAGCAGCGTCTTGCACGCCAGCTCCTACAATGAGCAGTTCTTC.

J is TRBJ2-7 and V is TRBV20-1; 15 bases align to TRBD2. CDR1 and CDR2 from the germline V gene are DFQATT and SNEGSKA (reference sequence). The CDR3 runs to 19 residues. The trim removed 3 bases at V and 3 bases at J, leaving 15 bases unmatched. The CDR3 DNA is TGCAGTGCTAGTCCTCACTATGGGACTAGCGGGAGGTTTGGCTACGAGCAGTACTTC. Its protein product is CSASPHYGTSGRFGYEQYF.

CDR3 protein: CASSLGLRTRSKSSYEQYF. The CDR3 DNA is TGTGCCAGCAGCTTAGGTCTGAGGACTAGATCAAAAAGCTCCTACGAGCAGTACTTC. The rearrangement links TRBV11-2 to TRBJ2-7, with 7 bases lining up with TRBD2. Germline V gene sequence: CDR1 SGHAT, CDR2 FQNNGV. The trim removed 1 base at V and 0 bases at J, leaving 15 bases unmatched. This CDR3 spans 19 amino acids.

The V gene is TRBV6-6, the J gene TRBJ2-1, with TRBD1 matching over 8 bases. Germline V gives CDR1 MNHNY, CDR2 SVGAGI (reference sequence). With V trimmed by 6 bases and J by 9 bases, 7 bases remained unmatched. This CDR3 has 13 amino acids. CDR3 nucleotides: TGTGCCAGCAGCTCGCAGGGGGCCGTTGAGCAGTTCTTC. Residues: CASSSQGAVEQFF.

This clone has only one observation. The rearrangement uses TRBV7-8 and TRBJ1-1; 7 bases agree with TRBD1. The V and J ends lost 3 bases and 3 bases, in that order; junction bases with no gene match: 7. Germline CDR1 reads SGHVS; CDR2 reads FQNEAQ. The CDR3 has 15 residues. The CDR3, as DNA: TGTGCCAGCAGCTTGCAGGGGGATCGGTACACTGAAGCTTTCTTT. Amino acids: CASSLQGDRYTEAFF.

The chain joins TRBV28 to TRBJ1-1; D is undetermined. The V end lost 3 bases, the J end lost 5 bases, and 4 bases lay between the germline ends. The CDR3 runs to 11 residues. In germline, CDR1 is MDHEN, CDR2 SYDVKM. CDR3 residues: CASSFMTEAFF. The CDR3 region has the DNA TGTGCCAGCAGTTTTATGACTGAAGCTTTCTTT.

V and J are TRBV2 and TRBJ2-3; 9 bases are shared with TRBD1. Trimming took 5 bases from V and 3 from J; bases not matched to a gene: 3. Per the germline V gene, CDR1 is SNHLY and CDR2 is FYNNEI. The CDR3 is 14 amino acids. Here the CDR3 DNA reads TGTGCCAGCAGTCGACAGGGGGAAACAGATACGCAGTATTTT. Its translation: CASSRQGETDTQYF.

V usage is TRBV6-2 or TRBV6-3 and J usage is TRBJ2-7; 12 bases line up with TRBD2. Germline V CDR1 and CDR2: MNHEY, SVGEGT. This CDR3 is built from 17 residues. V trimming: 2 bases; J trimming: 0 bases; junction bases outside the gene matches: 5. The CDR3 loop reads CASSYPASGGASYEQYF. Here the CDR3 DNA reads TGTGCCAGCAGTTACCCCGCTAGCGGGGGGGCCTCCTACGAGCAGTACTTC.

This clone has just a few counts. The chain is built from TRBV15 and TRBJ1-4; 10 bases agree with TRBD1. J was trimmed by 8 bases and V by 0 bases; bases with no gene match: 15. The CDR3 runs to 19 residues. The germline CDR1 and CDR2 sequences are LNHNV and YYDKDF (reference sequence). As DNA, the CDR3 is TGTGCCACCAGCAGAGACCCGAGCTCAAGACAGGGGGCGCGGGAAAAACTGTTTTTT. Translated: CATSRDPSSRQGAREKLFF. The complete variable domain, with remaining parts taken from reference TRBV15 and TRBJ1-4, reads DAMVIQNPRYQVTQFGKPVTLSCSQTLNHNVMYWYQQKSSQAPKLLFHYYDKDFNNEADTPDNFQSRRPNTSFCFLDIRSPGLGDTAMYLCATSRDPSSRQGAREKLFFGSGTQLSVL.

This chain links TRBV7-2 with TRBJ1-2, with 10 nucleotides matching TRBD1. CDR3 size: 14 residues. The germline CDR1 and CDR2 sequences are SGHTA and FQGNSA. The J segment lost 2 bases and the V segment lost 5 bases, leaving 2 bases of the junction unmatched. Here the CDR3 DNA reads TGTGCCAGCAGCCCGGGACAGGGGAACTATGGCTACACCTTC. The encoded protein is CASSPGQGNYGYTF.

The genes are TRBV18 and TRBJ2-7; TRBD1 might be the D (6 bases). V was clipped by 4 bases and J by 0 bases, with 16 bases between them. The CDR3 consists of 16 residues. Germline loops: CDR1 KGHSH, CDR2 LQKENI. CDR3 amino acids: CASSRSPGHNSYEQYF. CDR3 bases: TGTGCCAGCTCACGTTCGCCGGGACATAACTCCTACGAGCAGTACTTC.

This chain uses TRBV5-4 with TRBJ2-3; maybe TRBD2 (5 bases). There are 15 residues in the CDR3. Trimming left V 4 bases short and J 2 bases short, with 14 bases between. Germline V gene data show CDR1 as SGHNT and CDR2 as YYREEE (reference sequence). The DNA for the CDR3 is TGTGCCAGCAGCCCGGACTTCCGCCCCACAGATACGCAGTATTTT. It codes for CASSPDFRPTDTQYF.

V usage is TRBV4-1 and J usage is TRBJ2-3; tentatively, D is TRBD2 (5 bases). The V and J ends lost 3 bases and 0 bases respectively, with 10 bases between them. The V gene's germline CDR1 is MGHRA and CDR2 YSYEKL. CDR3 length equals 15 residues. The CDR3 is CASSHGRTSTDTQYF. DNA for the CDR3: TGCGCCAGCAGCCATGGACGGACTAGCACAGATACGCAGTATTTT.

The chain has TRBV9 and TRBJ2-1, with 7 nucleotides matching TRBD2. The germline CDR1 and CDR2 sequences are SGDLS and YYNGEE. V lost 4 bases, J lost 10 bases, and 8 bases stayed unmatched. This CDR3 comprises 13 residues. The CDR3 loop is CASSPIAGQEQFF. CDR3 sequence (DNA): TGTGCCAGCAGCCCCATAGCGGGTCAGGAGCAGTTCTTC.

As DNA, the CDR3 is TGTGCCAGCAGCTTTGGGCAGGAGGTAGATACGCAGTATTTT. This sequence encodes CASSFGQEVDTQYF. The chain couples TRBV5-8 to TRBJ2-3, with a weak D call TRBD2 (5 bases). The CDR3 runs 14 residues. V dropped 2 bases and J dropped 5 bases, with 12 bases sitting between them. Per the germline V gene, CDR1 is SGHTS and CDR2 is YDEGEE.

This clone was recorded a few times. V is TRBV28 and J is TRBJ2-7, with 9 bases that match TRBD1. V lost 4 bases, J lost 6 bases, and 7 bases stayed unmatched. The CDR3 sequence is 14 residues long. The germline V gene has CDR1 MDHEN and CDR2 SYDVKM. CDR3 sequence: CASSSSGQGREQYF. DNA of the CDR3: TGTGCCAGCAGTTCCTCGGGACAGGGTCGCGAGCAGTACTTC.

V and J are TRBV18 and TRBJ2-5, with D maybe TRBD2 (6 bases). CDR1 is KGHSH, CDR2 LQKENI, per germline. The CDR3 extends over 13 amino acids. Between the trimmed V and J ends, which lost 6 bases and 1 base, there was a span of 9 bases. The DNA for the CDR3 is TGTGCCAGCTCGCGGGACTTCCAAGAGACCCAGTACTTC. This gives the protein CASSRDFQETQYF.

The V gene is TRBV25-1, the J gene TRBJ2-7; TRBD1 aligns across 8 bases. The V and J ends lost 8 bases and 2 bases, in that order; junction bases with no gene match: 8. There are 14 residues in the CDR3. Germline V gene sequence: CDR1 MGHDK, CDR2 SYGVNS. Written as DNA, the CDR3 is TGTGCCAGCGAGGAGACAGGGGTTACCTACGAGCAGTACTTC. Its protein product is CASEETGVTYEQYF.